These 3 T cell receptor beta chains originate from one sample sequenced in a study of beta chain features in type 1 diabetes (dated by TCRdb to 2017 to 2018). What these receptors recognize is not known. Library construction relied on the immunoSEQ multiplex PCR assay. The entire amount of isolated RNA was reverse transcribed using the High Capacity cDNA Reverse Transcription Kit, so the sequenced TCRB transcripts were expressed ones. TCRdb took over this immuneACCESS table, retaining in-frame rearrangements with V and J assigned. Such tables are incomplete; in checked studies, under half of the missing clones stem from an unresolved V gene, and the remainder is unexplained. Across this sample there are over 150,000 clones, with 8% to 8.5% seen only once. Around 0.5% of the sample rests with the top ten. Findings and caveats that apply to the study as a whole: Type 1 diabetes patients showed a moderate but significant shortening of TCRB CDR3 length in all four CD4+ subsets.

Sequencing was carried out using central memory CD4+ T cells from blood. The receptors originated from a woman aged 18-29 years with type 1 diabetes.

This chain links TRBV5-1 with TRBJ2-1, with 8 bases identical to TRBD2. This CDR3 has 15 residues. Germline trimming cut 2 bases from V and 2 bases from J; bases unmatched to any gene: 3. The germline gives CDR1 SGHRS, CDR2 YFSETQ. The DNA for the CDR3 is TGCGCCAGCAGCTTCTCACTAGCGGCCTACAATGAGCAGTTCTTC. This codes for CASSFSLAAYNEQFF.

The chain joins TRBV29-1 to TRBJ1-2; no reliable D call. With 4 bases removed from V and 5 bases from J, the gap between germline ends came to 14 bases. From germline, CDR1 is SQVTM and CDR2 ANQGSEA. The CDR3 consists of 13 residues. CDR3 sequence reads: CSVAPETLYGYTF. In DNA form, the CDR3 reads TGCAGCGTTGCCCCGGAGACCTTATATGGCTACACCTTC.

This clone was picked up a small number of times. V and J are TRBV7-9 and TRBJ2-1, with D possibly TRBD1 on 6 matching bases. The CDR3 loop spans 16 amino acids. With 3 bases removed from V and 10 bases from J, the gap between germline ends came to 22 bases. The germline CDR1 and CDR2 sequences are SEHNR and FQNEAQ (reference sequence). This CDR3 is CASSFRGRGGFDEQFF. Written as DNA, the CDR3 is TGTGCCAGCAGCTTTCGGGGCAGGGGTGGATTTGACGAGCAGTTCTTC.